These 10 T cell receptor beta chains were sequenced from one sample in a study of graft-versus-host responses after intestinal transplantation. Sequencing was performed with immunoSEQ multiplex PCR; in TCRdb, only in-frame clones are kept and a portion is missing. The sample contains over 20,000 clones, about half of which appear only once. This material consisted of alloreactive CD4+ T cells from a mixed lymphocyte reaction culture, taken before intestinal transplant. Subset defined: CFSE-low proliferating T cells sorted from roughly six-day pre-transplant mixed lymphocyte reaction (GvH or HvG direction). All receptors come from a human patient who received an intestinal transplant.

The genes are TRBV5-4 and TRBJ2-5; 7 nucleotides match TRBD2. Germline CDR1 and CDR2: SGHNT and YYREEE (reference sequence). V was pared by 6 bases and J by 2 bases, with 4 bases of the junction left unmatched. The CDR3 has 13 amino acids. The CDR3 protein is CASTLGGQETQYF. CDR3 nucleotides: TGTGCCAGCACCCTGGGGGGGCAAGAGACCCAGTACTTC.

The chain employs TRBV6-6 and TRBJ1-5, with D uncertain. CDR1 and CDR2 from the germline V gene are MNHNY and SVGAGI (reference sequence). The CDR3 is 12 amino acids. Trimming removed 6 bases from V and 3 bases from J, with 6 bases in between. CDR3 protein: CASSPPNQPQHF. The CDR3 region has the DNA TGTGCCAGCAGCCCTCCCAATCAGCCCCAGCATTTT.

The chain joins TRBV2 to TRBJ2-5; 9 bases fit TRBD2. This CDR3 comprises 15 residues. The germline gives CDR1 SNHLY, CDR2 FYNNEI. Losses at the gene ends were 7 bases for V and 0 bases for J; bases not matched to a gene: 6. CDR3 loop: CASNGLAIYQETQYF. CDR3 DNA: TGTGCCAGCAACGGACTAGCGATATACCAAGAGACCCAGTACTTC. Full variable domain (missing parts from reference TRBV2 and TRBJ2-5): EPEVTQTPSHQVTQMGQEVILRCVPISNHLYFYWYRQILGQKVEFLVSFYNNEISEKSEIFDDQFSVERPDGSNFTLKIRSTKLEDSAMYFCASNGLAIYQETQYFGPGTRLLVL.

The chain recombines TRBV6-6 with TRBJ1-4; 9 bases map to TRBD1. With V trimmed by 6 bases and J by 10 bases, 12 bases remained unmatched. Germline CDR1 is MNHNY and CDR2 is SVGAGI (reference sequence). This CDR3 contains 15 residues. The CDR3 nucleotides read TGTGCCAGCAGCCACGCCCTTCCGGGACAGGGAAAACTGTTTTTT. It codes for CASSHALPGQGKLFF.

The CDR3 region is CASSLSPGDTQYF. CDR3 nucleotides: TGTGCCAGCAGCTTATCCCCGGGGGATACGCAGTATTTT. The chain employs TRBV7-3 and TRBJ2-3; weak D call: TRBD2 (5 bases). CDR1 is SGHTA, CDR2 FQGTGA, per germline. Trimming pared 2 bases from V and 6 bases from J, leaving 9 bases between. This CDR3 spans 13 amino acids.

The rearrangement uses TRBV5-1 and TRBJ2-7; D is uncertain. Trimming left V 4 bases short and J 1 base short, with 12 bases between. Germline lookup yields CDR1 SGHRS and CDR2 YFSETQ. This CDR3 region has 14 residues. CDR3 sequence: CASSPQDGSYEQYF. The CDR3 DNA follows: TGCGCCAGCAGCCCGCAAGACGGGTCCTACGAGCAGTACTTC.

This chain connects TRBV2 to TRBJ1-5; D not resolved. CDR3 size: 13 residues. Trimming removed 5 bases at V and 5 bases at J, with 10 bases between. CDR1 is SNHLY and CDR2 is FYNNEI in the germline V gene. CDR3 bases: TGTGCCAGCAGTCCTGGAGGCGATCAGCCCCAGCATTTT. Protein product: CASSPGGDQPQHF.

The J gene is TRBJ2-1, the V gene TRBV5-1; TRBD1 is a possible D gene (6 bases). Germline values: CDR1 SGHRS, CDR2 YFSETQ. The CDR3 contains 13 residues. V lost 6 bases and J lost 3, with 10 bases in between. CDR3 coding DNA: TGCGCCAGCAACACAGGGAGCTACAATGAGCAGTTCTTC. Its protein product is CASNTGSYNEQFF.

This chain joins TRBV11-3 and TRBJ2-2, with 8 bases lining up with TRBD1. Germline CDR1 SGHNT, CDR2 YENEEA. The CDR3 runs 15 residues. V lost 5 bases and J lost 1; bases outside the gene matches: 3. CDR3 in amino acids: CASSPGQGNTGELFF. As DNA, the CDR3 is TGTGCCAGCAGCCCCGGACAGGGGAACACCGGGGAGCTGTTTTTT.

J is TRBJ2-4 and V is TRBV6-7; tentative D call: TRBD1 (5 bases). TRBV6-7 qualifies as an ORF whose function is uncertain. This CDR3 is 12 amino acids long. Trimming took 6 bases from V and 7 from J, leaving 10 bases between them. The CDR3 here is CASRGRWNIQYF. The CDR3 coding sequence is TGTGCCAGCAGGGGGCGCTGGAACATTCAGTACTTC.